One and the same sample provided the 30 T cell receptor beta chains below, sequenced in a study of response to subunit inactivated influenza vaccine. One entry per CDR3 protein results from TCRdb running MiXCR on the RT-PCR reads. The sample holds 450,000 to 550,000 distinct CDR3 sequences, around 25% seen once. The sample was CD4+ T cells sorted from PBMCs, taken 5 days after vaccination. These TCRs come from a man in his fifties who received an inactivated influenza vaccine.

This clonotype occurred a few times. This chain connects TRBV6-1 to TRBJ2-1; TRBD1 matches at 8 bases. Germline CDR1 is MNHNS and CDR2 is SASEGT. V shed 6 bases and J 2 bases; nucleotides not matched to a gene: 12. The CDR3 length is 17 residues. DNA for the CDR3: TGTGCCAGCAGGTCGACAGGGGTAGGGTTGGCCTACAATGAGCAGTTCTTC. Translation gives CASRSTGVGLAYNEQFF.

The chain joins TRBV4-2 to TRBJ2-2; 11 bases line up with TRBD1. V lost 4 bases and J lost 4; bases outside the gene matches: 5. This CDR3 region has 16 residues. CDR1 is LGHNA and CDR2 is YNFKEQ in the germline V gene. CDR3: CASSLSGTGGTGELFF. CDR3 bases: TGTGCCAGCAGCCTATCAGGGACAGGGGGCACCGGGGAGCTGTTTTTT.

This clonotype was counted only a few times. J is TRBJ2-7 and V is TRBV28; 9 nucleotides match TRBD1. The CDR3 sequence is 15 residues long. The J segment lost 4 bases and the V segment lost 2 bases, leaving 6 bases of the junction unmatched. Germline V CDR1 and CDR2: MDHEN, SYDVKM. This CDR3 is CASSLPTGGMYEQYF. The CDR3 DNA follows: TGTGCCAGCAGTTTACCGACAGGGGGGATGTACGAGCAGTACTTC.

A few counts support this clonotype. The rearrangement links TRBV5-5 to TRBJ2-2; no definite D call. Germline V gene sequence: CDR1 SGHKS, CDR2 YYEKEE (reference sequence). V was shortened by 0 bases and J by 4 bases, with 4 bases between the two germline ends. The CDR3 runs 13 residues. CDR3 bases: TGTGCCAGCAGCTTGGTAGTCACCGGGGAGCTGTTTTTT. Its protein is CASSLVVTGELFF. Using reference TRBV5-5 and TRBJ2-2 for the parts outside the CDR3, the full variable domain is DAGVTQSPTHLIKTRGQQVTLRCSPISGHKSVSWYQQVLGQGPQFIFQYYEKEERGRGNFPDRFSARQFPNYSSELNVNALLLGDSALYLCASSLVVTGELFFGEGSRLTVL.

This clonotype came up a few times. CDR3 in amino acids: CASSYSGLAGLYEQYF. In DNA form, the CDR3 reads TGTGCCAGCAGTTACTCGGGGCTAGCGGGATTATACGAGCAGTACTTC. The rearrangement joins TRBV6-5 to TRBJ2-7, with TRBD2 matching over 9 bases. Germline V gives CDR1 MNHEY, CDR2 SVGAGI. The ends lost 0 bases at V and 4 bases at J; junction bases unmatched: 7. CDR3 size: 16 residues.

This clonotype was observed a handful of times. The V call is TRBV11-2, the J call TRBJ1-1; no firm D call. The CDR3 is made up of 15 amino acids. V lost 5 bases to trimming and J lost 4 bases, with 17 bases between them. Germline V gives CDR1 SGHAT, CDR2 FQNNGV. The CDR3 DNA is TGTGCCAGCAGCCGCCTGCTATCACTGGGCACTGAAGCTTTCTTT. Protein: CASSRLLSLGTEAFF.

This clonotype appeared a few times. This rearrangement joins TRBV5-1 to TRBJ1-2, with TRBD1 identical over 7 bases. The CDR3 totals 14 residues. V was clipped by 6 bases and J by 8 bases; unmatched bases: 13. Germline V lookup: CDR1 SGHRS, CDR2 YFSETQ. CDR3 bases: TGCGCCAGCAACACGGGACAGAACTATGAAGGCTACACCTTC. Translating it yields CASNTGQNYEGYTF.

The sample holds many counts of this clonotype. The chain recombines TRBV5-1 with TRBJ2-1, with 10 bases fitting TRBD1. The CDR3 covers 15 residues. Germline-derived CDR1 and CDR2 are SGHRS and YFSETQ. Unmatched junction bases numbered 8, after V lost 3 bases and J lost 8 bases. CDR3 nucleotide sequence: TGCGCCAGCAGCTCATGGGGGACAGGGGTTGATGAGCAGTTCTTC. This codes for CASSSWGTGVDEQFF.

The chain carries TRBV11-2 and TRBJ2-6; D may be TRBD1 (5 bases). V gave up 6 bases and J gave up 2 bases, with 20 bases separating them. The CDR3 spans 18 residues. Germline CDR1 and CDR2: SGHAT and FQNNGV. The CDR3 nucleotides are TGTGCCAGCAGGATGGGCAGGGTCTTTAGGCCTGGGGCCAACGTCCTGACTTTC. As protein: CASRMGRVFRPGANVLTF.

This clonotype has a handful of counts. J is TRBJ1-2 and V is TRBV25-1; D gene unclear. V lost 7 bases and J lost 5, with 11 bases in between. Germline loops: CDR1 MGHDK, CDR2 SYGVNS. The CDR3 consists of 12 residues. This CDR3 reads CASIGMGYGYTF. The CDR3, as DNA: TGTGCCAGCATTGGTATGGGGTATGGCTACACCTTC.

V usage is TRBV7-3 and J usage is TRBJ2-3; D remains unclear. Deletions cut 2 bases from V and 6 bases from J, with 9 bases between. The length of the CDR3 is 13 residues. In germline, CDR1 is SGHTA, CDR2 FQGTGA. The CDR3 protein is CASSLSFGDTQYF. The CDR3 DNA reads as TGTGCCAGCAGCTTATCCTTTGGGGATACGCAGTATTTT.

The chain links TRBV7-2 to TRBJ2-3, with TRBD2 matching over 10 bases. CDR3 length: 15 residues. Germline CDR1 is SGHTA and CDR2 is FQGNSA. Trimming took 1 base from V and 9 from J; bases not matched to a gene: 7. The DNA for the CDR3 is TGTGCCAGCAGCTTAGATTTAGCGGGAGGTGCCACGCAGTATTTT. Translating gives CASSLDLAGGATQYF.

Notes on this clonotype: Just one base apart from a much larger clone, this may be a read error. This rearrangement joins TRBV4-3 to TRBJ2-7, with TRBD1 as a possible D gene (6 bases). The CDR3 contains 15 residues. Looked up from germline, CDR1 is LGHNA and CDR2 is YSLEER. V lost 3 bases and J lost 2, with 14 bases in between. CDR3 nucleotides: TGCGCCAGCAGCCACGATCGGTGGACAGCCTACGAGCAGTACTTC. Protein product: CASSHDRWTAYEQYF.

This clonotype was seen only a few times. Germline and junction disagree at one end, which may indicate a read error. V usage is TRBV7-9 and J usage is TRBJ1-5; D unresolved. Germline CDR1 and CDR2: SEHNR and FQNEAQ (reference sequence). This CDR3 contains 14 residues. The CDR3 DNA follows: TGTGCCAGCAGCTTAGGAGGGAGCACTCAGCCCCAGCATTTT. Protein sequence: CASSLGGSTQPQHF.

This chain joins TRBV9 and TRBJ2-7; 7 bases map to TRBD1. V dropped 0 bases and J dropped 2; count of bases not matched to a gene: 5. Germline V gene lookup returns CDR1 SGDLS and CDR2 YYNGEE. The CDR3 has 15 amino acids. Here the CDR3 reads CASSVGPDRAYEQYF. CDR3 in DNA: TGTGCCAGCAGCGTAGGACCCGACAGGGCCTACGAGCAGTACTTC.

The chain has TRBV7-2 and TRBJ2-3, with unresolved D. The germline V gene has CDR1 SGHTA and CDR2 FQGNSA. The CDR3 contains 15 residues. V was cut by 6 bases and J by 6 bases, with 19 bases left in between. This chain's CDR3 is CASSLMRLRDDTQYF. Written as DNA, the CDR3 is TGTGCCAGCAGTCTTATGAGGCTTCGCGACGATACGCAGTATTTT.

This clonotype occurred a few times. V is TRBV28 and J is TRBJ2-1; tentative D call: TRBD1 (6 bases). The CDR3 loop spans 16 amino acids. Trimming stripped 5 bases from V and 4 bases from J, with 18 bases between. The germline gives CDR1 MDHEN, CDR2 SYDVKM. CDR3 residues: CASSPRGRGRYNEQFF. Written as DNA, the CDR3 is TGTGCCAGCAGTCCCCGGGGCAGGGGTCGATACAATGAGCAGTTCTTC.

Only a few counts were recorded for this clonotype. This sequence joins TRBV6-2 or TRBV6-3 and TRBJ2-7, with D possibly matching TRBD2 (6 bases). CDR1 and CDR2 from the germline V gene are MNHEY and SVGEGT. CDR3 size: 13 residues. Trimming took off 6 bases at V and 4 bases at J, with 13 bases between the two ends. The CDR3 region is CASRRDSLYEQYF. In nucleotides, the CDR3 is TGTGCCAGCAGACGGGACTCCTTATACGAGCAGTACTTC.

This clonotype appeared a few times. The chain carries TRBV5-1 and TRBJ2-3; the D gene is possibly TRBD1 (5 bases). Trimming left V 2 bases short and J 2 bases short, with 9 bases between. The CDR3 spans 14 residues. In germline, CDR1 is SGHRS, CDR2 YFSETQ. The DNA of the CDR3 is TGCGCCAGCAGCTTTAACAGGCCCACAGATACGCAGTATTTT. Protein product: CASSFNRPTDTQYF. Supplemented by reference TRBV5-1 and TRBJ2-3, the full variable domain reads KAGVTQTPRYLIKTRGQQVTLSCSPISGHRSVSWYQQTPGQGLQFLFEYFSETQRNKGNFPGRFSGRQFSNSRSEMNVSTLELGDSALYLCASSFNRPTDTQYFGPGTRLTVL.

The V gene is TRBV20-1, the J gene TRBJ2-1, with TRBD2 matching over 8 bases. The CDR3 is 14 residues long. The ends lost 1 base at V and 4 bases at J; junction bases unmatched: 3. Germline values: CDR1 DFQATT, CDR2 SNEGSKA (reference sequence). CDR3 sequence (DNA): TGCAGTGCTAGAGGACTAGCGCGTTACAATGAGCAGTTCTTC. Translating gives CSARGLARYNEQFF.

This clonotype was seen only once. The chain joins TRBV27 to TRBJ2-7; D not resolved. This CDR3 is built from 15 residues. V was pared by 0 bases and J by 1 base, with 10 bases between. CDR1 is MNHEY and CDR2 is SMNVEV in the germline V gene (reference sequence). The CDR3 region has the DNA TGTGCCAGCAGTTTATCCGGGTTAGGGTCCTACGAGCAGTACTTC. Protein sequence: CASSLSGLGSYEQYF.

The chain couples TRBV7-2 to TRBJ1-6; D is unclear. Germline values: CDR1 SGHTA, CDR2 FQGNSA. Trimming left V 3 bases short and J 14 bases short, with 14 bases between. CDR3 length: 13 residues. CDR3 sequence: CASSLPSKLSLHF. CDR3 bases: TGTGCCAGCAGCTTGCCCTCCAAGTTGTCCCTCCACTTT.

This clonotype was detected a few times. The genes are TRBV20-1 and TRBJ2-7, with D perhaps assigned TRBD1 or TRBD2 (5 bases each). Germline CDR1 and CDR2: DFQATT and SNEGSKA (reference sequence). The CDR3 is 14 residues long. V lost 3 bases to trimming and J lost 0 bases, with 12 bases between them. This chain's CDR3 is CSARGETASYEQYF. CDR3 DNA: TGCAGTGCTAGGGGGGAGACAGCCTCCTACGAGCAGTACTTC.

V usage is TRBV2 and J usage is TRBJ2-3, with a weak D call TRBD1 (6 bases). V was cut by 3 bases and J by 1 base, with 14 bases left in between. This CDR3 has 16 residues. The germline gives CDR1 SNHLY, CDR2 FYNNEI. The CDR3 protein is CASSDPAGVGTDTQYF. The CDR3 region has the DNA TGTGCCAGCAGTGACCCGGCAGGGGTGGGCACAGATACGCAGTATTTT.

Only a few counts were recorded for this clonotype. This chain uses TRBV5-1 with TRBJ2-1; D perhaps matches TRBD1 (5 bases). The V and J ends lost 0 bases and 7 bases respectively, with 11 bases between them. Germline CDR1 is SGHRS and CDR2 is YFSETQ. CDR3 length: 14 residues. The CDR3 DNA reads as TGCGCCAGCAGCTTGGATGGCAGGGTGAATGAGCAGTTCTTC. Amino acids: CASSLDGRVNEQFF.

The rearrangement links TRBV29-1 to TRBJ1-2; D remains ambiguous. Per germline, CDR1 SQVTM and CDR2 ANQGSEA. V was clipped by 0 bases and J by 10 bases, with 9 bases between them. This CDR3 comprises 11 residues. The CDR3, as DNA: TGCAGCGTTGAAGATCTTAGTGACTACACCTTC. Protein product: CSVEDLSDYTF. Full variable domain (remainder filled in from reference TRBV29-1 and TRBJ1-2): SAVISQKPSRDICQRGTSLTIQCQVDSQVTMMFWYRQQPGQSLTLIATANQGSEATYESGFVIDKFPISRPNLTFSTLTVSNMSPEDSSIYLCSVEDLSDYTFGSGTRLTVV.

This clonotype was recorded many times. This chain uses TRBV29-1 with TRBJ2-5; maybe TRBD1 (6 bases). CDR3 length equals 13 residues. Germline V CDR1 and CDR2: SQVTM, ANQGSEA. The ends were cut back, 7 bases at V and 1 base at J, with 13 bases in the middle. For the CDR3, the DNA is TGCAGCGGAGGACAGTCGGGCCAAGAGACCCAGTACTTC. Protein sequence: CSGGQSGQETQYF.

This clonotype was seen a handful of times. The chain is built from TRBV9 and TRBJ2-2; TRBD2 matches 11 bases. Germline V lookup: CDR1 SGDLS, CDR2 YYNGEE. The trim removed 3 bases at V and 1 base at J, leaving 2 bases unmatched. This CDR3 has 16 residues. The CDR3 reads CASSEGLAENTGELFF. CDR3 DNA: TGTGCCAGCAGCGAGGGACTAGCGGAGAACACCGGGGAGCTGTTTTTT.

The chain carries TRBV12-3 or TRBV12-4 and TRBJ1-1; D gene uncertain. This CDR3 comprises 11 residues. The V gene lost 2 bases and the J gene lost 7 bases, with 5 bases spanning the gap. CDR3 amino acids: CASSLRNEAFF. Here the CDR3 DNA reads TGTGCCAGCAGTTTACGGAATGAAGCTTTCTTT.

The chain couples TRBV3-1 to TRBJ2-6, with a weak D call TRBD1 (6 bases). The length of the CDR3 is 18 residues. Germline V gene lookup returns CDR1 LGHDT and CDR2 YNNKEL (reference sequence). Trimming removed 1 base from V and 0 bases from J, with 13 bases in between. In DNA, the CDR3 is TGTGCCAGCAGCCAAGGGGACATCGATGACTCTGGGGCCAACGTCCTGACTTTC. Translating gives CASSQGDIDDSGANVLTF.